This entry lists 28 T cell receptor beta chains sequenced from one sample in a study of T cell clusters in autoimmune cytopenias. Multiplex touch-down PCR amplified TRB using TRB-A and TRB-B pools in one tube. TCRdb re-called the multiplex PCR reads and shows each CDR3 protein once, DNA omitted. Recorded for this sample: under 3,500 distinct CDR3 sequences. Each sample's input was about 270 ng genomic DNA, 38,000 or so genome equivalents. The sequencing sample was made of peripheral blood. The source of these receptors is a human donor with an autoimmune cytopenia or autoimmune hepatitis (not recorded which).

This clonotype is called medium-sized based on its frequency. V and J are TRBV15 and TRBJ2-7. Germline CDR1 LNHNV, CDR2 YYDKDF (reference sequence). The length of the CDR3 is 14 residues. The CDR3 spells CATSRDAERDEQYF. The whole variable domain, filled in from reference TRBV15 and TRBJ2-7, reads DAMVIQNPRYQVTQFGKPVTLSCSQTLNHNVMYWYQQKSSQAPKLLFHYYDKDFNNEADTPDNFQSRRPNTSFCFLDIRSPGLGDTAMYLCATSRDAERDEQYFGPGTRLTVT.

Judged by frequency, this clonotype is medium-sized. The V call is TRBV27, the J call TRBJ2-5; TCRdb's assignment of TRBD2 cannot be checked, as there is no DNA. The CDR3 contains 16 residues. The germline CDR1 and CDR2 sequences are MNHEY and SMNVEV (reference sequence). CDR3 protein: CASSLRASGRPETQYF.

In terms of frequency, this clonotype is medium-sized. The rearrangement joins TRBV27 to TRBJ1-1; lacking DNA, the TRBD1 call made by TCRdb goes unchecked. The CDR3 consists of 12 residues. CDR1 and CDR2 from the germline V gene are MNHEY and SMNVEV (reference sequence). CDR3 residues: CASRPRGTEAFF.

Judged by frequency, this clonotype is medium-sized (0.01 to 0.1%). V is TRBV29-1 and J is TRBJ2-1; lacking DNA, the TRBD2 call made by TCRdb goes unchecked. Germline V CDR1 and CDR2: SQVTM, ANQGSEA. There are 17 residues in the CDR3. CDR3 in amino acids: CSVQPGRGTFTGNEQFF.

According to its frequency, this clonotype is medium-sized. The chain recombines TRBV20-1 with TRBJ2-3. The CDR3 contains 11 residues. Germline CDR1 reads DFQATT; CDR2 reads SNEGSKA (reference sequence). The CDR3 loop reads CSARDLDTQYF.

By frequency, this clonotype is medium-sized (0.01 to 0.1%). This chain links TRBV25-1 with TRBJ2-5; TCRdb picks TRBD2, but there is no DNA to check that call. Germline-derived CDR1 and CDR2 are MGHDK and SYGVNS. The CDR3 has 18 amino acids. CDR3 sequence: CASSEFVLLGLDQETQYF. Supplemented by reference TRBV25-1 and TRBJ2-5, the full variable domain reads EADIYQTPRYLVIGTGKKITLECSQTMGHDKMYWYQQDPGMELHLIHYSYGVNSTEKGDLSSESTVSRIRTEHFPLTLESARPSHTSQYLCASSEFVLLGLDQETQYFGPGTRLLVL.

Frequency places this clonotype as medium-sized. The chain links TRBV19 to TRBJ1-2; TCRdb gives TRBD1 as the D gene, but with no DNA this cannot be confirmed. The germline V gene has CDR1 LNHDA and CDR2 SQIVND (reference sequence). The CDR3 covers 16 residues. CDR3 residues: CASTLRGQDLYYGYTF.

This clonotype is identified as medium-sized from frequency. The chain has TRBV11-2 and TRBJ2-7; TCRdb calls TRBD2, which cannot be checked without DNA. CDR1 SGHAT and CDR2 FQNNGV come from the germline V gene. CDR3 length: 14 residues. The CDR3 loop reads CASSLGTSSDVQYF.

This clonotype ranks as large in terms of frequency. The genes are TRBV19 and TRBJ2-7; without DNA, the TCRdb call of TRBD2 cannot be checked. CDR1 is LNHDA and CDR2 is SQIVND in the germline V gene (reference sequence). This CDR3 contains 13 residues. The chain's CDR3 is CASRLGPNYEQYF.

By frequency, this clonotype is medium-sized (0.01 to 0.1%). V gene TRBV20-1 combines with J gene TRBJ2-1; TCRdb's assignment of TRBD1 cannot be checked, as there is no DNA. The CDR3 contains 12 residues. Germline V gene data show CDR1 as DFQATT and CDR2 as SNEGSKA (reference sequence). This CDR3 reads CSARGEGREQFF.

According to its frequency, this clonotype is medium-sized. The gene calls are TRBV7-2 and TRBJ2-5; absent DNA, TCRdb's TRBD2 call cannot be checked. CDR1 and CDR2 (germline): SGHTA, FQGNSA. CDR3 length equals 15 residues. CDR3 protein: CASTPRTSREETQYF.

In terms of frequency, this clonotype is medium-sized (0.01 to 0.1%). The genes are TRBV7-9 and TRBJ1-1; with no DNA, the TCRdb D assignment of TRBD1 cannot be verified. CDR1 is SEHNR, CDR2 FQNEAQ, per germline (reference sequence). The CDR3 totals 14 residues. CDR3 sequence reads: CASSYRDRPTEAFF.

This clonotype counts as medium-sized by frequency. V is TRBV19 and J is TRBJ2-1; TCRdb reports TRBD2, a call that lacks DNA to check it against. Germline CDR1 is LNHDA and CDR2 is SQIVND (reference sequence). The CDR3 totals 14 residues. This CDR3 is CASKRLAGENEQFF. The full variable domain, completed using reference TRBV19 and TRBJ2-1, is DGGITQSPKYLFRKEGQNVTLSCEQNLNHDAMYWYRQDPGQGLRLIYYSQIVNDFQKGDIAEGYSVSREKKESFPLTVTSAQKNPTAFYLCASKRLAGENEQFFGPGTRLTVL.

By frequency, this clonotype registers medium-sized (0.01 to 0.1%). The chain has TRBV30 and TRBJ1-1. Per the germline V gene, CDR1 is GTSNPN and CDR2 is SVGIG (reference sequence). This CDR3 region has 13 residues. This chain's CDR3 is CAWSTQMNTEAFF.

This clonotype is labeled medium-sized (0.01 to 0.1%) based on frequency. The chain recombines TRBV6-5 with TRBJ2-6; TCRdb indicates TRBD1, and absent DNA this call remains unverified. The germline V gene has CDR1 MNHEY and CDR2 SVGAGI. This CDR3 spans 14 amino acids. CDR3 amino acids: CASSPPGTNNVLTF.

Its frequency marks this clonotype as medium-sized. The chain links TRBV6-2 or TRBV6-3 to TRBJ1-5; TCRdb returns TRBD1, unconfirmable since there is no DNA. This CDR3 contains 14 residues. The V gene's germline CDR1 is MNHEY and CDR2 SVGEGT. CDR3 in amino acids: CASSSGTPNQPQHF.

By frequency, this clonotype is medium-sized (0.01 to 0.1%). This sequence joins TRBV27 and TRBJ2-7; as DNA is missing, the TRBD1 call by TCRdb cannot be tested. Germline V gene sequence: CDR1 MNHEY, CDR2 SMNVEV (reference sequence). The CDR3 extends over 15 amino acids. The CDR3 protein is CASSRSGDAAYEQYF.

Considering frequency, this clonotype is medium-sized. The rearrangement joins TRBV7-2 to TRBJ1-2; with no DNA, the TCRdb D assignment of TRBD1 cannot be verified. This CDR3 has 14 amino acids. CDR1 is SGHTA and CDR2 is FQGNSA in the germline V gene. CDR3 region: CASSFPQGARGYTF.

This clonotype is classed as medium-sized by frequency. This chain joins TRBV10-3 and TRBJ2-3; TCRdb's D call, TRBD2, is unchecked because there is no DNA. There are 15 residues in the CDR3. The germline V gene encodes CDR1 ENHRY and CDR2 SYGVKD. CDR3 loop: CAISGGTSATDTQYF.

This clonotype counts as medium-sized by frequency. This chain links TRBV6-5 with TRBJ2-7. Germline CDR1 is MNHEY and CDR2 is SVGAGI. The CDR3 spans 13 residues. This CDR3 reads CASSYLDVLEQYF.

Measured by frequency, this clonotype is medium-sized. This chain connects TRBV20-1 to TRBJ1-1. The CDR3 consists of 13 residues. CDR1 DFQATT and CDR2 SNEGSKA come from the germline V gene (reference sequence). CDR3 residues: CSARASTITEAFF.

Its frequency marks this clonotype as medium-sized (0.01 to 0.1%). The chain couples TRBV20-1 to TRBJ2-1. This CDR3 is 14 amino acids long. From germline, CDR1 is DFQATT and CDR2 SNEGSKA (reference sequence). CDR3: CSARDKASYNEQFF.

This clonotype is medium-sized by frequency. The chain has TRBV7-9 and TRBJ2-7; TCRdb designates TRBD2, a call that cannot be tested without DNA. This CDR3 spans 16 amino acids. Germline-derived CDR1 and CDR2 are SEHNR and FQNEAQ (reference sequence). This chain's CDR3 is CASSWTSGEKFYEQYF.

This clonotype is called medium-sized based on its frequency. The genes are TRBV28 and TRBJ2-7; there is no DNA to check the TCRdb D call of TRBD2. Germline V gene data show CDR1 as MDHEN and CDR2 as SYDVKM. The CDR3 has 15 amino acids. CDR3 sequence reads: CASSSRTSGPYEQYF.

This clonotype is medium-sized by frequency. V and J are TRBV7-9 and TRBJ1-1; TCRdb calls TRBD1, which cannot be checked without DNA. Germline CDR1 reads SEHNR; CDR2 reads FQNEAQ (reference sequence). The CDR3 runs to 15 residues. The CDR3 here is CASRIDGTLNTEAFF.

Its frequency marks this clonotype as medium-sized. V usage is TRBV13 and J usage is TRBJ1-1. This CDR3 spans 15 amino acids. The V gene's germline CDR1 is PRHDT and CDR2 FYEKMQ (reference sequence). CDR3 amino acids: CASSTLGRGRAEAFF.

This chain links TRBV7-2 with TRBJ2-7; TCRdb lists TRBD2, though no DNA is available to test this call. The CDR3 extends over 16 amino acids. Germline V gene lookup returns CDR1 SGHTA and CDR2 FQGNSA. The CDR3 is CASSERSGPESYEQYF.

This clonotype is labeled medium-sized (0.01 to 0.1%) based on frequency. The chain recombines TRBV27 with TRBJ2-5; absent DNA, TCRdb's TRBD1 call cannot be checked. Germline V CDR1 and CDR2: MNHEY, SMNVEV (reference sequence). There are 15 residues in the CDR3. The CDR3 here is CASSPYQGQSETQYF.